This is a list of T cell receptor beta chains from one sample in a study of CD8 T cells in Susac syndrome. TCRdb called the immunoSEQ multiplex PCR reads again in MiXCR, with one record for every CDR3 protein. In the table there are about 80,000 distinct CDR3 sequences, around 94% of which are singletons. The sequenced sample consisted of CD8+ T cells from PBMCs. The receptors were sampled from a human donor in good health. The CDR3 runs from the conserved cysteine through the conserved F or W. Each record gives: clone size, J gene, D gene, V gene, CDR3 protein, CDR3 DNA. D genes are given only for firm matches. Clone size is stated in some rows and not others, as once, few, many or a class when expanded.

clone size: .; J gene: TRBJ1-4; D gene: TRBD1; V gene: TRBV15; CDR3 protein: CATSSDRALREKLFF; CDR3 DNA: TGTGCCACCAGCAGCGACAGGGCCCTCAGGGAAAAACTGTTTTTT
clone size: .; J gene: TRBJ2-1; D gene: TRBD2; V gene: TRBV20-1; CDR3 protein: CSARDRVGLAGAYEQFF; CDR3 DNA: TGCAGTGCTAGAGATCGAGTCGGACTAGCGGGAGCCTATGAGCAGTTCTTC
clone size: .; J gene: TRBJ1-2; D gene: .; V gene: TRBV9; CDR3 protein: CASSVGSDYGYTF; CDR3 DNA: TGTGCCAGCAGCGTAGGCTCGGACTATGGCTACACCTTC
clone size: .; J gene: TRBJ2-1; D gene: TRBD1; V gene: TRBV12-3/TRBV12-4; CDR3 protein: CASSSDRAFNEQFF; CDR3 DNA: TGTGCCAGCAGTTCCGACAGGGCATTCAATGAGCAGTTCTTC
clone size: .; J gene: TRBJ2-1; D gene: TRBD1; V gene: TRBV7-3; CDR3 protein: CASSFRDRGNEQFF; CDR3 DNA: TGTGCCAGCAGTTTCCGGGACAGGGGGAATGAGCAGTTCTTC
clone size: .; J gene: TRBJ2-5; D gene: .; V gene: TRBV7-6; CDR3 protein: CASSLGLQETQYF; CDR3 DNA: TGTGCCAGCAGCTTAGGCCTGCAAGAGACCCAGTACTTC
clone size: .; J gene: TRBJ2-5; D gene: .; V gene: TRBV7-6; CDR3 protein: CASSFRGTGETQYF; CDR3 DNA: TGTGCCAGCAGCTTCAGGGGAACAGGGGAGACCCAGTACTTC
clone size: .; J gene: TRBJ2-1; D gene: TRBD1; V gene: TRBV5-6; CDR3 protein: CASSPGTGIMWQFF; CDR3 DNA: TGTGCCAGCAGCCCCGGGACAGGTATAATGTGGCAGTTCTTC
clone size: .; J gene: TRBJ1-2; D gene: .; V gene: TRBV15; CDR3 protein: CATSRENNYGYTF; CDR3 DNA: TGTGCCACCAGCAGAGAGAATAACTATGGCTACACCTTC
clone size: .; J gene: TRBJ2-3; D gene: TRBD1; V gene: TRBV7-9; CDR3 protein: CASSSRQGGITDTQYF; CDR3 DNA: TGTGCCAGCAGTTCCCGACAGGGGGGCATTACAGATACGCAGTATTTT
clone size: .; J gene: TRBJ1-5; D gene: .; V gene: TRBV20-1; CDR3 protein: CSARTRANQPQHF; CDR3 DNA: TGCAGTGCTAGGACCAGAGCAAATCAGCCCCAGCATTTT
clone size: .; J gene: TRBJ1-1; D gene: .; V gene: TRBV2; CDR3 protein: CASSKTRQRDTEAFF; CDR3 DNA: TGTGCCAGCAGCAAAACGCGCCAGCGGGACACTGAAGCTTTCTTT
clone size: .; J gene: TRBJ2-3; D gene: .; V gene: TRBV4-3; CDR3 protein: CASSPMRTPSTDTQYF; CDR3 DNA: TGCGCCAGCAGTCCTATGCGAACGCCTAGCACAGATACGCAGTATTTT
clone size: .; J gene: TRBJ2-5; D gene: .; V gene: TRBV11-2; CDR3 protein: CASSLTEPLAQYF; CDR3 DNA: TGTGCCAGCAGCTTAACCGAACCTCTGGCCCAGTACTTC
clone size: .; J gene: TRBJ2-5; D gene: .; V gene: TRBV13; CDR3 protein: CASSFGTREETQYF; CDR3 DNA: TGTGCCAGCAGCTTCGGGACCCGAGAGGAGACCCAGTACTTC
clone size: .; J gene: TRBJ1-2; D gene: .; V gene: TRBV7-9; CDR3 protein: CASRPDSYGYTF; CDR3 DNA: TGTGCCAGCAGACCGGACAGCTATGGCTACACCTTC
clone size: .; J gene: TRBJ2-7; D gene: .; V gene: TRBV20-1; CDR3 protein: CSAEDREGSYEQYF; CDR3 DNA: TGCAGTGCTGAGGACAGGGAGGGATCCTACGAGCAGTACTTC
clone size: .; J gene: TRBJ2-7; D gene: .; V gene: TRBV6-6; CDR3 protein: CASTLLLGSTYEQYF; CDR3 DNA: TGTGCCAGCACCTTACTTCTCGGATCTACATACGAGCAGTACTTC
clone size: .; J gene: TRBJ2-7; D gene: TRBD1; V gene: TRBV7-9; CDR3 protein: CASSIRDRPSYEQYF; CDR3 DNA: TGTGCCAGCAGCATCCGGGACAGGCCTTCCTACGAGCAGTACTTC
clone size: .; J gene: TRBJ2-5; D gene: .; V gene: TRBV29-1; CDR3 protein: CSVSDPGPPALQETQYF; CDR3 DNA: TGCAGCGTGTCTGACCCTGGGCCTCCCGCCCTACAAGAGACCCAGTACTTC
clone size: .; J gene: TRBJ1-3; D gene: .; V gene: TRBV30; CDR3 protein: CAWSTGTGGSGNTIYF; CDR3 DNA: TGTGCCTGGTCGACCGGGACCGGGGGCTCTGGAAACACCATATATTTT
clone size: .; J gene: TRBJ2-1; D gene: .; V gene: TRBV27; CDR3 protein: CASSPVANEQFF; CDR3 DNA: TGTGCCAGCAGCCCGGTGGCCAATGAGCAGTTCTTC
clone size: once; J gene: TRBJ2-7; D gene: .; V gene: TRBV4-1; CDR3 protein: CASSQDAGSSYEQYF; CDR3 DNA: TGCGCCAGCAGCCAAGATGCGGGCAGCTCCTACGAGCAGTACTTC
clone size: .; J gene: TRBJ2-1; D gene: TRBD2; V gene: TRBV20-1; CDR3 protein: CSAGSSGGSKQFF; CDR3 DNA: TGCAGTGCTGGATCTAGCGGGGGGTCGAAGCAGTTCTTC
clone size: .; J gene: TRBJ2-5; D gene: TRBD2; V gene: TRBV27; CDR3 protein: CASSPGTSGGFEETQYF; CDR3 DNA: TGTGCCAGCAGTCCGGGGACTAGCGGGGGGTTTGAAGAGACCCAGTACTTC
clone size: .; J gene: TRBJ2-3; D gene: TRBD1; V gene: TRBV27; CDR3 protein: CASSSQGALTDTQYF; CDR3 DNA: TGTGCCAGCAGTTCACAGGGGGCACTTACAGATACGCAGTATTTT
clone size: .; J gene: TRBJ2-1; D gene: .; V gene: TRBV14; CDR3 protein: CASSRDRNEQFF; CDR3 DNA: TGTGCCAGCAGCCGAGACAGAAATGAGCAGTTCTTC
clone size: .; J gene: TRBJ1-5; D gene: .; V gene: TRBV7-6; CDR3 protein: CASSLFPPEGNQPQHF; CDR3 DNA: TGTGCCAGCAGCTTATTTCCTCCCGAGGGGAATCAGCCCCAGCATTTT
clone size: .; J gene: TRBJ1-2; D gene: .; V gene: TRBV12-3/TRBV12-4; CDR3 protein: CASSPTPGADGYTF; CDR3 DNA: TGTGCCAGCAGCCCTACCCCGGGGGCGGATGGCTACACCTTC
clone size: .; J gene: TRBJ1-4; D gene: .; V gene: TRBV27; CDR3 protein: CASGRVARTNEKLFF; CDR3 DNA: TGTGCCAGCGGGAGGGTTGCGCGGACTAATGAAAAACTGTTTTTT
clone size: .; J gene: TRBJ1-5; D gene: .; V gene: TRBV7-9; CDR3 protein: CASSPSGYGDQPQHF; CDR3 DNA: TGTGCCAGCAGCCCGTCTGGTTACGGGGATCAGCCCCAGCATTTT
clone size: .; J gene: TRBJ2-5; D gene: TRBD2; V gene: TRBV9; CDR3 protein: CASSVDLAGGPYF; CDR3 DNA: TGTGCCAGCAGCGTTGATCTAGCGGGGGGGCCGTACTTC
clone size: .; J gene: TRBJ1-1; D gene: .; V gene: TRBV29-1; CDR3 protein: CSVVGPEAFF; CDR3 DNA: TGCAGCGTTGTAGGCCCTGAAGCTTTCTTT
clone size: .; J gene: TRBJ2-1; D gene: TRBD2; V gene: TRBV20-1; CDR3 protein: CSALPGGSSSYNEQFF; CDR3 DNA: TGCAGTGCTTTGCCGGGAGGCTCGAGCTCCTACAATGAGCAGTTCTTC
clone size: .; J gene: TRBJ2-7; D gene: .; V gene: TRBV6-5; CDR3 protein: CASSEWGALYEQYF; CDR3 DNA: TGTGCCAGCAGTGAATGGGGGGCCCTGTACGAGCAGTACTTC
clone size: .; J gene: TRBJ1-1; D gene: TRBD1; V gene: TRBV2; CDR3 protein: CASPGQRTFMNTEAFF; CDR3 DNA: TGTGCCAGCCCGGGACAGCGAACGTTCATGAACACTGAAGCTTTCTTT
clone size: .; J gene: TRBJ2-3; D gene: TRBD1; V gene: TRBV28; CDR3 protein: CASSLEGTGRTDTQYF; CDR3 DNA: TGTGCCAGCAGTTTGGAGGGGACAGGGCGCACAGATACGCAGTATTTT
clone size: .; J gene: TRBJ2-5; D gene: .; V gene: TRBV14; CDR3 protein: CASSQLGGRETQYF; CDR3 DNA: TGTGCCAGCAGCCAACTGGGTGGCCGAGAGACCCAGTACTTC
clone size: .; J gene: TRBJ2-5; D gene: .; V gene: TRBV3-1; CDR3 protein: CASSQDARDLETQYF; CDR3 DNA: TGTGCCAGCAGCCAAGATGCCAGGGATCTTGAGACCCAGTACTTC
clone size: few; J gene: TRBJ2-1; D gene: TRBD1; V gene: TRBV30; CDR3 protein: CAWRRGQGAPNEQFF; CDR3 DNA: TGTGCCTGGCGAAGGGGACAGGGAGCTCCCAATGAGCAGTTCTTC
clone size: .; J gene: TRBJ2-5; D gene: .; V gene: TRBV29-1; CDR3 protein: CSVEVWLGQRQTQYF; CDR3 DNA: TGCAGCGTGGAGGTCTGGTTGGGGCAGCGGCAGACCCAGTACTTC
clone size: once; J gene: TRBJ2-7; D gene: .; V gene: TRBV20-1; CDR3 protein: CSARGQQTYEQYF; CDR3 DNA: TGCAGTGCTAGAGGACAGCAAACCTACGAGCAGTACTTC
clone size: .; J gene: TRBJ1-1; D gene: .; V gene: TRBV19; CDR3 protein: CASSPRSWNTEAFF; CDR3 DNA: TGTGCCAGTAGTCCCCGGTCCTGGAACACTGAAGCTTTCTTT